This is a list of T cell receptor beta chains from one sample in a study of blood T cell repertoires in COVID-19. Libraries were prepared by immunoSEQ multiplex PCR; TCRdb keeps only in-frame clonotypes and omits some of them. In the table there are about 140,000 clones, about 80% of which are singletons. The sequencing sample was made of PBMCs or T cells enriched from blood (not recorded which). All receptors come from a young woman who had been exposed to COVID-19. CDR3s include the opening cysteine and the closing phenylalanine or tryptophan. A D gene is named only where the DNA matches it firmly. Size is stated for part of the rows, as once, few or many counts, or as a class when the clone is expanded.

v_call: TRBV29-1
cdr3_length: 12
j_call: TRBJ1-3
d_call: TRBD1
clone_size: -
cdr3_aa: CSVQTGGNTIYF
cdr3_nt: TGCAGCGTTCAGACAGGGGGAAACACCATATATTTT

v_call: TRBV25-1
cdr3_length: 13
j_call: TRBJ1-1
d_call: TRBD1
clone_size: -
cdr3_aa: CASSWTGNTEAFF
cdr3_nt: TGTGCCAGCAGTTGGACAGGGAACACTGAAGCTTTCTTT

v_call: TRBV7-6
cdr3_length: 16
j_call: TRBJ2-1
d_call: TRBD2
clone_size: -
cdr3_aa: CASSLGSWAGGNEQFF
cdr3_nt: TGTGCCAGCAGCTTAGGATCGTGGGCGGGGGGGAATGAGCAGTTCTTC

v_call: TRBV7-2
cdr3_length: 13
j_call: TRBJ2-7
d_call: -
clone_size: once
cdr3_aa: CASSLGVTGEQYF
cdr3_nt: TGTGCCAGCAGCTTAGGTGTGACGGGCGAGCAGTACTTC

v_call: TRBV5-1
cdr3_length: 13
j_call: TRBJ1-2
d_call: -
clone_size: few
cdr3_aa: CASSREGDYGYTF
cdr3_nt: TGCGCCAGCAGCCGCGAGGGGGACTATGGCTACACCTTC

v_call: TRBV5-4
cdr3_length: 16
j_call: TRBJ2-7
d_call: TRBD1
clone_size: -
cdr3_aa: CASSSIPGQGGHEQYF
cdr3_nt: TGTGCCAGCAGCTCAATCCCGGGACAGGGGGGCCACGAGCAGTACTTC

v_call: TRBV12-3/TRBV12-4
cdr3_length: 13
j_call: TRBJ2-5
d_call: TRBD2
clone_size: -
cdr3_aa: CASSLAGKETQYF
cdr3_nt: TGTGCCAGCAGCCTAGCGGGTAAAGAGACCCAGTACTTC

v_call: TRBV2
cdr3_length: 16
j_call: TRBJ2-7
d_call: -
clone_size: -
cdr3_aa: CASSHGLGRGSYEQYF
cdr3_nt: TGTGCCAGCAGCCATGGGCTTGGCAGGGGCTCCTACGAGCAGTACTTC

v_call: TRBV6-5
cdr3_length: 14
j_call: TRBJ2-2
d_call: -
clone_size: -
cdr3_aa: CASSSESNTGELFF
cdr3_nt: TGTGCCAGCTCTTCCGAGTCGAACACCGGGGAGCTGTTTTTT

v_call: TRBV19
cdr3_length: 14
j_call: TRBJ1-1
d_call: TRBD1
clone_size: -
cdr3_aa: CASSRQGAEILAFF
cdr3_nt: TGTGCCAGTAGCCGACAGGGGGCGGAGATATTAGCTTTCTTT

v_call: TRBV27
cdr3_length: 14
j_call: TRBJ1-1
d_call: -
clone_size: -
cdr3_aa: CASSSQGGGTEAFF
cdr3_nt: TGTGCCAGCAGTTCACAGGGCGGTGGCACTGAAGCTTTCTTT

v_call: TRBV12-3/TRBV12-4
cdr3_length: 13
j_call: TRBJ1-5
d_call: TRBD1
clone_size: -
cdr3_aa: CASRLTGDQPQHF
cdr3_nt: TGTGCCAGCAGATTAACAGGGGATCAGCCCCAGCATTTT

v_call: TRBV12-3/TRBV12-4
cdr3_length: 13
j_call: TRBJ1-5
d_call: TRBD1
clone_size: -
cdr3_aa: CASNAGGHQPQHF
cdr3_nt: TGTGCCAGCAATGCAGGGGGGCATCAGCCCCAGCATTTT

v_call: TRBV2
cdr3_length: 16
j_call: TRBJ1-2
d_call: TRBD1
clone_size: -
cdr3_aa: CASRAGTGGLFYGYTF
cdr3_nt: TGTGCCAGCAGGGCAGGGACAGGGGGCCTTTTCTATGGCTACACCTTC

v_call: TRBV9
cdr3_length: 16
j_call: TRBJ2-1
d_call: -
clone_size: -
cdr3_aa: CASTQNPRDFGEEQFF
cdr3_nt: TGTGCCAGCACCCAAAACCCCAGGGATTTCGGCGAGGAGCAGTTCTTC

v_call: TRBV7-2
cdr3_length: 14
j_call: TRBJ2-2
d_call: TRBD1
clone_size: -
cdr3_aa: CASSLVQGPGELFF
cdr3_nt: TGTGCCAGCAGCTTAGTACAGGGGCCCGGGGAGCTGTTTTTT

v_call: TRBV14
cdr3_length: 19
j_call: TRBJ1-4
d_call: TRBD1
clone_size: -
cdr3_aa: CASSQAPDREWGTNEKLFF
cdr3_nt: TGTGCCAGCAGCCAAGCCCCGGACAGGGAATGGGGAACTAATGAAAAACTGTTTTTT

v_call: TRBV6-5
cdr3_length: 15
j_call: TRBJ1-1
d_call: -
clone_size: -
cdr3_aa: CASSYSGRHGTEAFF
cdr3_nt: TGTGCCAGCAGTTACTCCGGGAGGCACGGCACTGAAGCTTTCTTT

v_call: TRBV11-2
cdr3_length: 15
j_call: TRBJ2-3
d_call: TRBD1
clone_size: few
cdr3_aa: CASSSLRQGLDTQYF
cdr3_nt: TGTGCCAGCAGCTCGCTGAGACAGGGGTTGGATACGCAGTATTTT

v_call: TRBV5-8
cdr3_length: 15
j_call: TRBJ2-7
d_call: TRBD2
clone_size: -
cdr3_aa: CASSSTSGGAYEQYF
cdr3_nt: TGTGCCAGCAGCTCCACTAGCGGGGGGGCCTACGAGCAGTACTTC

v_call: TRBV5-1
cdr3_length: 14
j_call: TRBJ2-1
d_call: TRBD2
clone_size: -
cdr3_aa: CASSRTSDYNEQFF
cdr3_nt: TGCGCCAGCAGTCGGACTAGTGATTACAATGAGCAGTTCTTC

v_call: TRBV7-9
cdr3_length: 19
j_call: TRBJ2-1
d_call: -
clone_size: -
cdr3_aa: CASSLGRLPWQGIDNEQFF
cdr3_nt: TGTGCCAGCAGCTTAGGAAGGCTCCCCTGGCAGGGGATAGACAATGAGCAGTTCTTC

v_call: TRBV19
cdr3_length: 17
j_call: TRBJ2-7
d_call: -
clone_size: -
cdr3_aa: CASSIIKHGEVSYEQYF
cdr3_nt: TGTGCCAGTAGTATCATAAAGCACGGGGAGGTCTCCTACGAGCAGTACTTC

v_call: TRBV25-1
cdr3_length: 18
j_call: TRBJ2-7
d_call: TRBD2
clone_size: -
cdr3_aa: CASSESGGSVSLLHEQYF
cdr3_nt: TGTGCCAGCAGTGAAAGTGGCGGGAGCGTTTCTCTCCTCCACGAGCAGTACTTC

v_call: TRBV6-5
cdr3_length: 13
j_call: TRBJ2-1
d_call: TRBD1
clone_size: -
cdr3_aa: CASRLGQFNEQFF
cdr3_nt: TGTGCCAGCAGACTGGGACAGTTCAATGAGCAGTTCTTC

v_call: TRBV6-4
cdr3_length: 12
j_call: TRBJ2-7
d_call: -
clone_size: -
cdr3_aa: CARSDSRYEQYF
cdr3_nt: TGTGCCAGGTCGGACAGCAGATACGAGCAGTACTTC

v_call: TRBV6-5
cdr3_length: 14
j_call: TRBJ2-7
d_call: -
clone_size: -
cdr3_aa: CASSYGRPPAEQYF
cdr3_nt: TGTGCCAGCAGTTACGGGAGGCCGCCGGCCGAGCAGTACTTC